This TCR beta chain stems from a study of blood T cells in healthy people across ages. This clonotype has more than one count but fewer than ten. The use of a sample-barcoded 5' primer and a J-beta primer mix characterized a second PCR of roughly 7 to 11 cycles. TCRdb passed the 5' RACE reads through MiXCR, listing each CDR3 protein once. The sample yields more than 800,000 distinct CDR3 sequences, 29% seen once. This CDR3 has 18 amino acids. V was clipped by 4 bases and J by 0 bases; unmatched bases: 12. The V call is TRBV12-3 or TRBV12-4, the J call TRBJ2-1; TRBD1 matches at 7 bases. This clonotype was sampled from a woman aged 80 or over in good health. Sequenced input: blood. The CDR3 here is CASSSLSRDSYSYNEQFF. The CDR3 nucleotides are TGTGCCAGCAGTTCGCTGAGCCGGGACAGCTACTCCTACAATGAGCAGTTCTTC.